This T cell receptor (beta chain) originates from a study of T cell changes during pregnancy in multiple sclerosis. Clones were read by immunoSEQ multiplex PCR, and TCRdb kept only the in-frame ones, dropping some. The sample shows 25,000 or so clones, approximately 86% of them seen only once. This clone was observed once. This CDR3 spans 13 amino acids. Germline V gives CDR1 MNHNS, CDR2 SASEGT. The V and J ends lost 1 base and 5 bases respectively, with 5 bases between them. This sequence was found in a female donor in good health, enrolled as a control in a pregnancy study. The material sequenced was CD4+ T cells from peripheral blood mononuclear cells, taken in the first trimester of pregnancy. This chain connects TRBV6-1 to TRBJ2-2; the D is unclear. The CDR3 bases are TGTGCCAGCAGTGAAGTACTTACCGGGGAGCTGTTTTTT. Its protein product is CASSEVLTGELFF.